This T cell receptor (beta chain) was captured in a study of T cell responses to AZD1222 COVID-19 vaccine. Regarding this clone: Its cognate antigen is unknown.

CDR1 is SGHRS and CDR2 is YFSETQ in the germline V gene. V was cut by 4 bases and J by 8 bases, with 19 bases left in between. The CDR3 has 15 amino acids. Clones were read by immunoSEQ multiplex PCR, and TCRdb kept only the in-frame ones, dropping some. The profile covers some 25,000 clones, with 88% appearing a single time and around 2.7% taken by the ten largest. Whole-study results and caveats: Mostly white British, mostly female donors; authors suggested clonal diversity may be underestimated. The reported proportion of spike-specific TCRs targeting unmutated variant regions was nearly half. Researchers took repertoire samples only after the peak T cell response had come. Only a handful of AZD1222 recipients, five to seven in all, had baseline seropositivity.

The receptor was isolated from an adult who received the AZD1222 COVID-19 vaccine. This specimen was peripheral blood, taken 28 days after the second AZD1222 dose. The V gene is TRBV5-1, the J gene TRBJ1-5, with a tentative D call TRBD1 (5 bases). The CDR3 spells CASSVDFREDKPQHF. In DNA form, the CDR3 reads TGCGCCAGCAGCGTGGATTTCAGGGAGGATAAGCCCCAGCATTTT.